These 7 T cell receptor beta chains came from one sample sequenced in a study of blood T cell repertoires in COVID-19. Sequenced by immunoSEQ multiplex PCR; TCRdb stores in-frame clones only, minus some. The sample contains some 94,000 clones, roughly 89% of which appear only once. Input material: peripheral blood. The source is an older man with active or convalescent COVID-19.

The V and J genes are TRBV28 and TRBJ2-5, with a weak D call TRBD2 (6 bases). V was shortened by 1 base and J by 5 bases, with 17 bases between the two germline ends. This CDR3 spans 16 amino acids. CDR1 is MDHEN and CDR2 is SYDVKM in the germline V gene. Here the CDR3 DNA reads TGTGCCAGCAGTTTATTCCAGGACGGGAGCCGGGAGACCCAGTACTTC. The encoded protein is CASSLFQDGSRETQYF.

This rearrangement joins TRBV6-6 to TRBJ1-5; 9 bases fit TRBD1. V dropped 0 bases and J dropped 4; count of bases not matched to a gene: 4. CDR1 and CDR2 from the germline V gene are MNHNY and SVGAGI (reference sequence). The CDR3 is 16 residues long. The CDR3 protein is CASSYSIGTGNQPQHF. The DNA for the CDR3 is TGTGCCAGCAGTTACTCCATCGGGACAGGGAATCAGCCCCAGCATTTT.

This sequence joins TRBV4-1 and TRBJ1-5; D is unclear. The germline gives CDR1 MGHRA, CDR2 YSYEKL. This CDR3 contains 15 residues. Trimming shortened V by 4 bases and J by 7 bases, and 17 bases separated the two germline ends. The CDR3 nucleotides read TGCGCCAGCAGCCCTCAATCTCAGGCGGGGCAGCCCCAGCATTTT. Its protein product is CASSPQSQAGQPQHF.

In the case of this clone: The sample holds other DNA sequences that translate to the same CDR3. The chain has TRBV2 and TRBJ1-1, with TRBD1 matching 7 bases. CDR1 is SNHLY, CDR2 FYNNEI, per germline. V shed 5 bases and J 0 bases; nucleotides not matched to a gene: 3. This CDR3 is built from 14 residues. CDR3 nucleotide sequence: TGTGCCAGCAGTAGACAGGGTTTGAACACTGAAGCTTTCTTT. Translation: CASSRQGLNTEAFF.

The chain carries TRBV7-3 and TRBJ2-3, with 9 positions matching TRBD1. The V gene end was trimmed by 7 bases and the J gene end by 5 bases; junction bases not matched to a gene: 10. Germline lookup yields CDR1 SGHTA and CDR2 FQGTGA. This CDR3 region has 15 residues. The CDR3 here is CASNNRGQPGDTQYF. CDR3 nucleotides: TGTGCCAGCAACAACAGGGGGCAGCCGGGAGATACGCAGTATTTT.

The V and J genes are TRBV6-5 and TRBJ1-2, with D tentatively TRBD1 (5 bases). Trimming cost V 4 bases and J 3 bases, with 12 bases left between them. Germline-derived CDR1 and CDR2 are MNHEY and SVGAGI. CDR3 length: 14 amino acids. In DNA, the CDR3 is TGTGCCAGCAGTTCCGGGGAGGGGCACTATGGCTACACCTTC. Amino acid sequence: CASSSGEGHYGYTF.

CDR3 sequence (DNA): TGTGCCAGCAGTTACGGGACAGGGGTGCAAGAGACCCAGTACTTC. It translates to CASSYGTGVQETQYF. V gene TRBV6-6 combines with J gene TRBJ2-5; 10 nucleotides line up with TRBD1. Germline values: CDR1 MNHNY, CDR2 SVGAGI (reference sequence). The junction had 2 bases not matched to a gene; V was cut back by 2 bases and J by 2 bases. The CDR3 contains 15 residues.